This entry is about one T cell receptor (beta chain). What it binds is unknown. Doses given second, at about 4 or about 12 weeks, were pooled. This specimen belongs to a study of T cell responses to AZD1222 COVID-19 vaccine. Study findings and constraints: Clonal diversity may have been underestimated, and the donors were mostly white British, with more females than males. Nearly half of unique spike-specific TCRs reportedly avoided B.1.351 and B.1.1.7 mutated regions. The peak T cell response came first, and repertoires were sampled only after it.

The table came from immunoSEQ multiplex PCR; TCRdb's copy has only in-frame clones and leaves some out. The sample lists about 170,000 clones; 87% were seen once. The TCR was taken from an adult who received the AZD1222 COVID-19 vaccine. Sequencing was performed on peripheral blood, taken 28 days after the second AZD1222 dose.

The CDR3 loop reads CASSQQPNTEAFF. The CDR3 coding sequence is TGTGCCAGCAGTCAACAACCGAACACTGAAGCTTTCTTT. The chain recombines TRBV6-2 or TRBV6-3 with TRBJ1-1; D is undetermined. The V and J ends lost 5 bases and 1 base respectively, with 8 bases between them. Germline V gene lookup returns CDR1 MNHEY and CDR2 SVGEGT. CDR3 size: 13 residues.